Presented here are 12 T cell receptor beta chains from one specimen sequenced in a study of Graves' ophthalmopathy and Graves' hyperthyroidism. The TCR beta CDR3 regions underwent amplification from RNA transcripts. The authors performed first-round RT-PCR with HTBI primers and then a second-round multiplex PCR. One entry per CDR3 protein results from TCRdb running MiXCR on the multiplex PCR reads. The sample records approximately 380,000 distinct CDR3 sequences, approximately 21% being singletons. Sequenced input: peripheral blood. These receptors came from a young woman with stable Graves' hyperthyroidism.

This clonotype was counted ten times or more. CDR3 loop: CASSYSSDRIYGYTF. Here the CDR3 DNA reads TGTGCCAGCAGTTACTCGTCTGACAGGATCTATGGCTACACCTTC. J is TRBJ1-2 and V is TRBV6-2 or TRBV6-3, with D tentatively TRBD1 (6 bases). V lost 0 bases and J 4 bases, leaving 12 bases between the germline ends. The CDR3 totals 15 residues. The germline V gene encodes CDR1 MNHEY and CDR2 SVGEGT.

This clonotype was counted ten times or more. This chain joins TRBV28 and TRBJ2-5; the D is unclear. The germline V and J ends were trimmed by 4 bases and 5 bases, with 8 bases remaining between them. There are 12 residues in the CDR3. Germline lookup yields CDR1 MDHEN and CDR2 SYDVKM. The CDR3 nucleotides read TGTGCCAGCAGTTCATTTGAGGAGACCCAGTACTTC. This encodes CASSSFEETQYF.

This chain links TRBV11-2 with TRBJ2-3, with D possibly matching TRBD2 (6 bases). Trimming stripped 4 bases from V and 0 bases from J, with 17 bases between. The length of the CDR3 is 17 residues. Germline V gene sequence: CDR1 SGHAT, CDR2 FQNNGV. The CDR3 region has the DNA TGTGCCAGCAGCTCCCAACTAGCTGGGGGAAGCACAGATACGCAGTATTTT. Its translation is CASSSQLAGGSTDTQYF.

This clonotype was found once. The chain carries TRBV24-1 and TRBJ1-2; D not certain. V shed 8 bases and J shed 8 bases, with 20 bases lying between them. Per germline, CDR1 KGHDR and CDR2 SFDVKD. The CDR3 has 14 amino acids. In nucleotides, the CDR3 is TGTGCCACCACCCGAACCGCCGGGAGGCCAGGCTACACCTTC. This encodes CATTRTAGRPGYTF.

This clonotype was observed at least ten times. V and J are TRBV12-3 or TRBV12-4 and TRBJ1-2; D unresolved. The CDR3 has 13 residues. The V gene lost 3 bases and the J gene lost 4 bases, with 9 bases spanning the gap. CDR3: CASSFGVTYGYTF. DNA for the CDR3: TGTGCCAGCAGTTTTGGGGTAACCTATGGCTACACCTTC.

This clonotype was counted a few times. The CDR3, as DNA: TGTGCCAGCAGCCCCTTGACAGGGGTTTACGAGCAGTACTTC. Translating gives CASSPLTGVYEQYF. The chain carries TRBV3-1 and TRBJ2-7; TRBD1 aligns across 8 bases. The ends lost 4 bases at V and 4 bases at J; junction bases unmatched: 6. This CDR3 has 14 amino acids. Per germline, CDR1 LGHDT and CDR2 YNNKEL (reference sequence).

In its sample, this clonotype was seen many times. The J gene is TRBJ1-5, the V gene TRBV6-9, with a weak D call TRBD1 (5 bases). The CDR3 extends over 12 amino acids. Germline CDR1 MNHGY, CDR2 SVAAGI. Trimming removed 6 bases from V and 5 bases from J, with 8 bases in between. CDR3 sequence reads: CASSSQDQPQHF. Here the CDR3 DNA reads TGTGCCAGCAGCTCACAGGATCAGCCCCAGCATTTT.

This clonotype occurred many times. J is TRBJ2-5 and V is TRBV5-1, with 8 bases fitting TRBD1. Germline V gene lookup returns CDR1 SGHRS and CDR2 YFSETQ. With 2 bases clipped from V and 5 bases from J, the junction kept 2 bases outside the gene matches. The CDR3 length is 13 residues. CDR3 in amino acids: CASSFRGLETQYF. The CDR3 bases are TGCGCCAGCAGCTTCAGGGGGCTGGAGACCCAGTACTTC.

With regard to this clonotype: A much larger clone differs from this one at a single base, so this may be a read error. J is TRBJ1-1 and V is TRBV5-1; no reliable D call. Germline V gene lookup returns CDR1 SGHRS and CDR2 YFSETQ. The CDR3 is 13 residues long. CDR3 in DNA: TGCGCCAACAGCCCGAAGGACAACACTGAAGCTTTCTTT. The encoded protein is CANSPKDNTEAFF.

This chain uses TRBV18 with TRBJ1-1; 8 bases agree with TRBD1. Unmatched junction bases numbered 7, after V lost 3 bases and J lost 1 base. Germline values: CDR1 KGHSH, CDR2 LQKENI. The CDR3 is made up of 16 amino acids. CDR3 loop: CASSPQSGGANTEAFF. For the CDR3, the DNA is TGTGCCAGCTCACCTCAGTCAGGGGGCGCGAACACTGAAGCTTTCTTT.

This clonotype showed up many times. The genes are TRBV12-3 or TRBV12-4 and TRBJ2-7; D is perhaps TRBD1 (6 bases). CDR3 length: 17 amino acids. V was cut by 7 bases and J by 3 bases, with 25 bases left in between. The CDR3 sequence: CASINGTFRGCCYEQYF. The DNA of the CDR3 is TGTGCCAGCATTAACGGGACATTCCGAGGGTGCTGCTACGAGCAGTACTTC.

The rearrangement uses TRBV30 and TRBJ1-4, with D unclear. This CDR3 region has 11 residues. V lost 0 bases and J 14 bases, leaving 10 bases between the germline ends. Germline CDR1 GTSNPN, CDR2 SVGIG (reference sequence). CDR3 residues: CAWSVAGSLFF. In nucleotides, the CDR3 is TGTGCCTGGAGTGTGGCCGGCTCGCTGTTTTTT.